This is a list of T cell receptor beta chains from one sample in a study of radiation and T cells in renal cell carcinoma. Libraries were prepared by immunoSEQ multiplex PCR; TCRdb keeps only in-frame clonotypes and omits some of them. The table records approximately 120,000 clones, 82% of them present only once. Sequenced here: blood, sampled from a patient whose treatment included radiotherapy and nephrectomy. These receptors were collected from a woman in her sixties with renal cell carcinoma. CDR3s include the opening cysteine and the closing phenylalanine or tryptophan. D genes are given only for firm matches. The size entry is marked missing in some rows and otherwise reads once, few, many or a size class.

. TRBJ2-7 few TRBV11-2 CASSRTSSEQYF TGTGCCAGCAGCCGAACATCTAGCGAGCAGTACTTC
. TRBJ1-5 . TRBV19 CASSIAHSNQPQHF TGTGCCAGTAGTATCGCCCACAGCAATCAGCCCCAGCATTTT
. TRBJ1-4 . TRBV28 CASSLTGTGTNEKLFF TGTGCCAGCAGTTTAACGGGGACGGGAACTAATGAAAAACTGTTTTTT
. TRBJ2-3 . TRBV4-3 CASSQESAGPTDTQYF TGCGCCAGCAGCCAAGAGTCGGCGGGCCCTACAGATACGCAGTATTTT
. TRBJ1-2 few TRBV6-5 CASRYTPSDYGYTF TGTGCCAGCAGGTACACCCCATCTGACTATGGCTACACCTTC
. TRBJ1-5 . TRBV6-1 CASTPSYQPQHF TGTGCCAGCACCCCGTCCTATCAGCCCCAGCATTTT
TRBD2 TRBJ2-1 . TRBV27 CAHGSEASGRNEQFF TGTGCCCATGGTTCTGAGGCTAGCGGGAGAAATGAGCAGTTCTTC
. TRBJ1-2 . TRBV6-5 CASRTVYGYTF TGTGCCAGCAGGACGGTCTATGGCTACACCTTC
. TRBJ2-3 . TRBV6-5 CASRTQANSDTQYF TGTGCCAGCAGGACCCAAGCCAACTCAGATACGCAGTATTTT
. TRBJ2-7 . TRBV5-6 CASSWTEYEQYF TGTGCCAGCAGCTGGACAGAATACGAGCAGTACTTC
. TRBJ1-4 . TRBV28 CASSPPKALNEKLFF TGTGCCAGCAGTCCTCCGAAGGCCCTAAATGAAAAACTGTTTTTT
. TRBJ1-1 once TRBV6-5 CASRYEVPNTEAFF TGTGCCAGCAGGTATGAGGTGCCGAACACTGAAGCTTTCTTT